The 19 T cell receptor beta chains below all came from one sample that was sequenced in a study of cytomegalovirus exposure and HLA in healthy donors. A multiplex PCR was run with 60 Vbeta primers and 13 Jbeta primers. Profiling relied on immunoSEQ multiplex PCR, and the TCRdb table lists in-frame clones only, not all of them. The sample consists of about 180,000 clones, around 80% of them appearing once. The sample comprised PBMCs. These TCRs come from a man younger than 30 in good health and CMV-seronegative.

The chain employs TRBV29-1 and TRBJ2-2, with no clear D. The CDR3 contains 12 residues. V gave up 2 bases and J gave up 6 bases, with 7 bases separating them. CDR1 is SQVTM, CDR2 ANQGSEA, per germline. The CDR3 reads CSVEWASGELFF. CDR3 coding DNA: TGCAGCGTTGAATGGGCTTCCGGGGAGCTGTTTTTT.

CDR3 DNA sequence: TGTGCCAGCAGAGCGGCTCTCTATGGCTACACCTTC. Amino acid sequence: CASRAALYGYTF. The rearrangement links TRBV25-1 to TRBJ1-2; no clear D gene. Trimming took 6 bases from V and 4 from J, leaving 9 bases between them. This CDR3 has 12 residues. CDR1 and CDR2 from the germline V gene are MGHDK and SYGVNS.

The chain uses TRBV9 and TRBJ2-7, with 7 bases matching TRBD1. Germline loops: CDR1 SGDLS, CDR2 YYNGEE. The CDR3 sequence is 14 residues long. V shed 3 bases, J shed 1 base, and the junction held 4 bases outside the gene matches. This CDR3 reads CASSEGQFSYEQYF. The CDR3 DNA reads TGTGCCAGCAGCGAGGGACAGTTTTCCTACGAGCAGTACTTC.

V and J are TRBV13 and TRBJ2-4; TRBD2 aligns across 9 bases. This CDR3 is 14 amino acids long. Looked up from germline, CDR1 is PRHDT and CDR2 is FYEKMQ (reference sequence). After removal of 6 bases from V and 7 bases from J, the junction contained 7 bases not matched to a gene. The CDR3 sequence: CASRLSGGMNIQYF. The CDR3 DNA reads as TGTGCCAGCAGACTCAGCGGGGGGATGAACATTCAGTACTTC.

The J gene is TRBJ1-3, the V gene TRBV9; 10 nucleotides align to TRBD1. In germline, CDR1 is SGDLS, CDR2 YYNGEE. CDR3 length: 16 residues. V was pared by 3 bases and J by 0 bases, with 3 bases of the junction left unmatched. The CDR3 here is CASSDRTGGSGNTIYF. CDR3 DNA: TGTGCCAGCAGCGACAGGACAGGGGGCTCTGGAAACACCATATATTTT.

The chain joins TRBV6-1 to TRBJ1-4; D is ambiguous. Trimming stripped 5 bases from V and 4 bases from J, with 14 bases between. There are 15 residues in the CDR3. CDR1 and CDR2 from the germline V gene are MNHNS and SASEGT. CDR3 region: CASSPRVGNNEKLFF. CDR3 coding DNA: TGTGCCAGCAGTCCCCGGGTCGGAAATAATGAAAAACTGTTTTTT.

The chain is built from TRBV30 and TRBJ2-7; 7 positions match TRBD2. The germline V gene has CDR1 GTSNPN and CDR2 SVGIG (reference sequence). The CDR3 runs to 14 residues. V lost 0 bases, J lost 4 bases, and 6 bases stayed unmatched. The CDR3 DNA reads as TGTGCCTGGAGTGTAGGCGGGAGTGGGTACGAGCAGTACTTC. Protein sequence: CAWSVGGSGYEQYF.

The chain employs TRBV30 and TRBJ1-2, with a possible D match to TRBD1 (5 bases). This CDR3 region has 12 residues. Trimming took off 2 bases at V and 6 bases at J, with 10 bases between the two ends. CDR1 and CDR2 from the germline V gene are GTSNPN and SVGIG (reference sequence). CDR3 region: CAWSFAGHGYTF. DNA for the CDR3: TGTGCCTGGAGTTTCGCAGGGCATGGCTACACCTTC. The full variable domain, in which reference TRBV30 and TRBJ1-2 provide the parts outside the CDR3, is SQTIHQWPATLVQPVGSPLSLECTVEGTSNPNLYWYRQAAGRGLQLLFYSVGIGQISSEVPQNLSASRPQDRQFILSSKKLLLSDSGFYLCAWSFAGHGYTFGSGTRLTVV.

The chain uses TRBV7-9 and TRBJ1-4; 7 bases map to TRBD1. V shed 5 bases, J shed 4 bases, and the junction held 7 bases outside the gene matches. Germline-derived CDR1 and CDR2 are SEHNR and FQNEAQ (reference sequence). The CDR3 consists of 15 residues. CDR3 sequence (DNA): TGTGCCAGCAGCGGCCGGGACAGTTTTAATGAAAAACTGTTTTTT. It codes for CASSGRDSFNEKLFF.

This chain connects TRBV29-1 to TRBJ1-3, with D perhaps matching TRBD1 (5 bases). V lost 5 bases and J lost 0, with 14 bases in between. The length of the CDR3 is 15 residues. CDR1 SQVTM and CDR2 ANQGSEA come from the germline V gene. CDR3 loop: CSVRGGTSSGNTIYF. CDR3 coding DNA: TGCAGCGTTCGTGGGGGGACCAGCTCTGGAAACACCATATATTTT. Combining the CDR3 with reference TRBV29-1 and TRBJ1-3 gives the whole variable domain SAVISQKPSRDICQRGTSLTIQCQVDSQVTMMFWYRQQPGQSLTLIATANQGSEATYESGFVIDKFPISRPNLTFSTLTVSNMSPEDSSIYLCSVRGGTSSGNTIYFGEGSWLTVV.

The V call is TRBV5-8, the J call TRBJ1-1, with 8 bases that match TRBD1. Germline trimming cut 3 bases from V and 5 bases from J; bases unmatched to any gene: 9. Germline assignment: CDR1 SGHTS and CDR2 YDEGEE. This CDR3 region has 15 residues. DNA of the CDR3: TGTGCCAGCAGCTCGTTCGACAGGGGATGGACTGAAGCTTTCTTT. This sequence encodes CASSSFDRGWTEAFF.

This clone was seen a single time. This rearrangement joins TRBV6-5 to TRBJ2-1, with 13 bases fitting TRBD2. With V trimmed by 0 bases and J by 10 bases, 3 bases remained unmatched. CDR3 length: 15 residues. Germline loops: CDR1 MNHEY, CDR2 SVGAGI. CDR3 region: CASSYSRLAGGEQFF. DNA for the CDR3: TGTGCCAGCAGTTACTCGAGACTAGCGGGGGGAGAGCAGTTCTTC.

The chain employs TRBV7-9 and TRBJ2-3, with 9 bases identical to TRBD1. The germline V gene has CDR1 SEHNR and CDR2 FQNEAQ (reference sequence). The CDR3 runs to 15 residues. The junction had 4 bases not matched to a gene; V was cut back by 5 bases and J by 1 base. The CDR3 is CASSRRTGGTDTQYF. CDR3 DNA: TGTGCCAGCAGCCGAAGGACAGGGGGCACAGATACGCAGTATTTT.

This clone was observed a single time. This rearrangement joins TRBV7-3 to TRBJ2-3; 13 bases match TRBD2. The CDR3 totals 18 residues. From germline, CDR1 is SGHTA and CDR2 FQGTGA. The V segment lost 1 base and the J segment 6 bases; nucleotides outside the gene matches: 10. This CDR3 reads CASSLNSATSGRSDTQYF. CDR3 coding DNA: TGTGCCAGCAGCTTAAACTCCGCGACTAGCGGGAGGTCGGATACGCAGTATTTT.

This clone has a single count. This chain joins TRBV7-2 and TRBJ1-2; D unresolved. Trimming took off 5 bases at V and 7 bases at J, with 14 bases between the two ends. CDR1 is SGHTA, CDR2 FQGNSA, per germline. The CDR3 runs to 13 residues. The CDR3 protein is CASSPRLPGGYTF. As DNA, the CDR3 is TGTGCCAGCAGCCCCCGACTCCCCGGTGGCTACACCTTC. Combining the CDR3 with reference TRBV7-2 and TRBJ1-2 gives the whole variable domain GAGVSQSPSNKVTEKGKDVELRCDPISGHTALYWYRQSLGQGLEFLIYFQGNSAPDKSGLPSDRFSAERTGGSVSTLTIQRTQQEDSAVYLCASSPRLPGGYTFGSGTRLTVV.

The count of this clone is one. This sequence joins TRBV30 and TRBJ2-3; D possibly corresponds to TRBD1 (6 bases). Germline lookup yields CDR1 GTSNPN and CDR2 SVGIG (reference sequence). CDR3 length: 16 amino acids. Trimming took 0 bases from V and 0 from J, leaving 13 bases between them. CDR3 DNA: TGTGCCTGGAGTGTATCTCGGACAGCCAGCACAGATACGCAGTATTTT. This encodes CAWSVSRTASTDTQYF.

The chain couples TRBV5-6 to TRBJ2-3, with TRBD2 matching 7 bases. The CDR3 totals 15 residues. CDR1 is SGHDT and CDR2 is YYEEEE in the germline V gene. V dropped 5 bases and J dropped 0; count of bases not matched to a gene: 6. CDR3: CASRGGVRSTDTQYF. Here the CDR3 DNA reads TGTGCCAGCAGGGGGGGGGTGAGAAGCACAGATACGCAGTATTTT.

CDR3 sequence (DNA): TGTGCCAGCAGTCCCTTTCAGGACAGTTATCAGCCCCAGCATTTT. This encodes CASSPFQDSYQPQHF. The chain recombines TRBV27 with TRBJ1-5; possibly TRBD1 for D (6 bases). The CDR3 length is 15 residues. Germline V gives CDR1 MNHEY, CDR2 SMNVEV (reference sequence). V dropped 5 bases and J dropped 5 bases, with 16 bases sitting between them.

This clone was recorded only once. This chain joins TRBV4-3 and TRBJ2-1; 10 positions agree with TRBD2. CDR1 is LGHNA, CDR2 YSLEER, per germline. After removal of 0 bases from V and 6 bases from J, the junction contained 11 bases not matched to a gene. The CDR3 consists of 18 residues. CDR3 bases: TGCGCCAGCAGCCAAGACCCCCTGGGGCTAGCGGGAGCCAATGAGCAGTTCTTC. This translates into CASSQDPLGLAGANEQFF.